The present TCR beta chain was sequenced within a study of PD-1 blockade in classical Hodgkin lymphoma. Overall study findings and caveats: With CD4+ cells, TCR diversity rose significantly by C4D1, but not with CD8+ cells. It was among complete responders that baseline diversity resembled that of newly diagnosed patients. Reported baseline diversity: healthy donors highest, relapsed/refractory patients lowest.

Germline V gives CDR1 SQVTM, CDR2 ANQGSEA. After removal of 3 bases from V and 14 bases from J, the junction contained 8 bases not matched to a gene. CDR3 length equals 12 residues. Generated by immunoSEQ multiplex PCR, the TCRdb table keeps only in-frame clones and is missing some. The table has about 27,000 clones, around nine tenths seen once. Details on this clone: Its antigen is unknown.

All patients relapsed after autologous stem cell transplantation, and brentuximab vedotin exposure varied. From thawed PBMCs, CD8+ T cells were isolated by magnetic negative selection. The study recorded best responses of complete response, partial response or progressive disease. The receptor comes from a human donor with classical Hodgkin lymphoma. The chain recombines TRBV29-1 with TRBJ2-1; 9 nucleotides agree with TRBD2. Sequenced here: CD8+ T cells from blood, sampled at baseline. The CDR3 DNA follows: TGCAGCGTTGAGGAGGGTCGCGGGAGGGAGTTCTTC. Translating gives CSVEEGRGREFF.